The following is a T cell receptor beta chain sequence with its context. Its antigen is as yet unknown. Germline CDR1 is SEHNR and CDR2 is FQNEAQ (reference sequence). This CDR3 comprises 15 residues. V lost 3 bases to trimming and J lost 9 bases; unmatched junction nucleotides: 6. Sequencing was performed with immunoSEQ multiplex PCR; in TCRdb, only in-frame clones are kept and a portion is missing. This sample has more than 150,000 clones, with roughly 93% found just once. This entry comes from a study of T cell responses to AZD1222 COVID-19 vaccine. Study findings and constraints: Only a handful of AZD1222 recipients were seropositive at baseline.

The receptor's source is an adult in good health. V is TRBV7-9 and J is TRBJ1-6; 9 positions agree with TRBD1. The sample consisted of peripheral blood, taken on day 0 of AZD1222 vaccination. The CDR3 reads CASSFGTGTFSPLHF. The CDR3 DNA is TGTGCCAGCAGCTTCGGGACAGGGACTTTTTCACCCCTCCACTTT.